One and the same sample provided the 9 T cell receptor beta chains below, sequenced in a study of T cell responses to AZD1222 COVID-19 vaccine. Here immunoSEQ multiplex PCR was the method, and the copy in TCRdb shows in-frame clones only, minus some. The sample has about 100,000 clones; 88% are singletons. The sample consisted of peripheral blood, taken on day 0 of AZD1222 vaccination. The origin of the receptors is an adult in good health.

This clone came up once. The V call is TRBV14, the J call TRBJ2-3; TRBD1 matches 9 bases. Germline V gene data show CDR1 as SGHDN and CDR2 as FVKESK. The CDR3 is 17 amino acids. Germline trimming cut 4 bases from V and 2 bases from J; bases unmatched to any gene: 10. The CDR3 sequence is CASSPHPGQGATDTQYF. The CDR3 nucleotides are TGTGCCAGCAGCCCGCACCCGGGACAGGGTGCCACAGATACGCAGTATTTT.

The genes are TRBV9 and TRBJ1-1; tentative D call: TRBD1 (6 bases). Germline CDR1 reads SGDLS; CDR2 reads YYNGEE. This CDR3 region has 13 residues. With 3 bases removed from V and 2 bases from J, the gap between germline ends came to 8 bases. This chain's CDR3 is CASSATGNTEAFF. The CDR3 coding sequence is TGTGCCAGCAGCGCGACAGGAAACACTGAAGCTTTCTTT. Filled out from reference TRBV9 and TRBJ1-1, the complete variable domain reads DSGVTQTPKHLITATGQRVTLRCSPRSGDLSVYWYQQSLDQGLQFLIQYYNGEERAKGNILERFSAQQFPDLHSELNLSSLELGDSALYFCASSATGNTEAFFGQGTRLTVV.

The chain links TRBV19 to TRBJ1-2; 7 bases align to TRBD1. Germline-derived CDR1 and CDR2 are LNHDA and SQIVND (reference sequence). The CDR3 runs to 15 residues. Germline trimming cut 3 bases from V and 4 bases from J; bases unmatched to any gene: 8. The CDR3 sequence is CASSISPSGGYGYTF. The CDR3 DNA follows: TGTGCCAGTAGTATCAGCCCCTCAGGGGGCTATGGCTACACCTTC. Based on the CDR3 plus reference TRBV19 and TRBJ1-2, the full variable domain is DGGITQSPKYLFRKEGQNVTLSCEQNLNHDAMYWYRQDPGQGLRLIYYSQIVNDFQKGDIAEGYSVSREKKESFPLTVTSAQKNPTAFYLCASSISPSGGYGYTFGSGTRLTVV.

The chain couples TRBV4-3 to TRBJ2-7, with 8 bases identical to TRBD1. CDR1 is LGHNA, CDR2 YSLEER, per germline. Trimming cost V 4 bases and J 5 bases; bases outside gene matches: 7. The CDR3 extends over 14 amino acids. In nucleotides, the CDR3 is TGCGCCAGCAGCCTAGACAGGGGCGAAGACGAGCAGTACTTC. This gives the protein CASSLDRGEDEQYF.

The chain uses TRBV19 and TRBJ1-1; D may be TRBD1 (6 bases). This CDR3 has 15 residues. The germline V and J ends were trimmed by 3 bases and 3 bases, with 14 bases remaining between them. Germline CDR1 LNHDA, CDR2 SQIVND (reference sequence). Written as DNA, the CDR3 is TGTGCCAGTAGTATCCGAAACAGGGAGGACACTGAAGCTTTCTTT. Amino acids: CASSIRNREDTEAFF.

The genes are TRBV3-1 (or the pseudogene TRBV3-2) and TRBJ1-6; no clear D. This CDR3 contains 12 residues. Germline V gives CDR1 LGHDT, CDR2 YNNKEL (reference sequence). Trimming removed 4 bases from V and 7 bases from J, with 5 bases in between. The CDR3 protein is CASSLQNSPLHF. The CDR3, as DNA: TGTGCCAGCAGCCTCCAAAATTCACCCCTCCACTTT.

V and J are TRBV4-3 and TRBJ2-3; TRBD2 is a possible D gene (5 bases). Trimming stripped 0 bases from V and 2 bases from J, with 15 bases between. This CDR3 region has 17 residues. CDR1 LGHNA and CDR2 YSLEER come from the germline V gene. The CDR3 DNA reads TGCGCCAGCAGCCAAGAGGGCTCTAGCTTAATCACAGATACGCAGTATTTT. Translation: CASSQEGSSLITDTQYF.

This clone came up once. This chain links TRBV6-5 with TRBJ2-3; possibly TRBD1 or TRBD2 for D (5 bases each). CDR1 is MNHEY and CDR2 is SVGAGI in the germline V gene. This CDR3 has 13 residues. Trimming stripped 8 bases from V and 2 bases from J, with 11 bases between. In nucleotides, the CDR3 is TGTGCCAGCGGAAGGGGAGACACAGATACGCAGTATTTT. Translation: CASGRGDTDTQYF.

The CDR3 nucleotides are TGTGCCAGCAGCAAGGGACAGGCCAAAAACATTCAGTACTTC. Translating it yields CASSKGQAKNIQYF. The rearrangement uses TRBV21-1 and TRBJ2-4; the DNA was not compared with TRBD1, the D call given in the table. TRBV21-1 is an annotated pseudogene. CDR3 size: 14 residues.